The rows below give T cell receptor beta chains drawn from one sample of a study of cytomegalovirus exposure and HLA in healthy donors. Generated by immunoSEQ multiplex PCR, the TCRdb table keeps only in-frame clones and is missing some. The profile shows 130,000 to 150,000 clones, around 80% of them singletons. Sequencing used PBMCs. The receptors were sampled from a male donor in good health and CMV-seronegative. The conserved cysteine and the conserved F or W are not part of the CDR3 here.

V gene: TRBV20-1; CDR3 length: 9; J gene: TRBJ1-4; CDR3 protein: SASRLEKLF
V gene: TRBV7-2; CDR3 length: 13; J gene: TRBJ2-3; CDR3 protein: ASSSDRGSVGTQY
V gene: TRBV7-9; CDR3 length: 12; J gene: TRBJ1-5; CDR3 protein: ASSLGTGNQPQH
V gene: TRBV7-2; CDR3 length: 14; J gene: TRBJ2-7; CDR3 protein: ASSLVGQRSSYEQY
V gene: TRBV7-9; CDR3 length: 15; J gene: TRBJ1-1; CDR3 protein: ASSSSLLGGTNTEAF
V gene: TRBV9; CDR3 length: 15; J gene: TRBJ1-1; CDR3 protein: ARTGGITLRPLEGAF
V gene: TRBV7-2; CDR3 length: 13; J gene: TRBJ2-1; CDR3 protein: ASSHTGVLYNEQF
V gene: TRBV11-3; CDR3 length: 12; J gene: TRBJ2-1; CDR3 protein: ASSLGYRVGEQF
V gene: TRBV6-5; CDR3 length: 13; J gene: TRBJ2-3; CDR3 protein: ASSSIGTPTDTQY
V gene: TRBV5-1; CDR3 length: 11; J gene: TRBJ2-5; CDR3 protein: ASSLAQEETQY
V gene: TRBV9; CDR3 length: 14; J gene: TRBJ1-1; CDR3 protein: ASSVAASPQGTEAF
V gene: TRBV10-3; CDR3 length: 11; J gene: TRBJ1-2; CDR3 protein: AITDRAGYGYT
V gene: TRBV4-1; CDR3 length: 13; J gene: TRBJ2-7; CDR3 protein: ASSQDSGGAYEQY
V gene: TRBV15; CDR3 length: 13; J gene: TRBJ1-2; CDR3 protein: ATSGRQGRLYGYT
V gene: TRBV6-6; CDR3 length: 9; J gene: TRBJ2-5; CDR3 protein: ASSPRETQY
V gene: TRBV30; CDR3 length: 11; J gene: TRBJ1-1; CDR3 protein: ALTMTENTEAF
V gene: TRBV30; CDR3 length: 10; J gene: TRBJ2-7; CDR3 protein: AWSPQGNEQY
V gene: TRBV10-3; CDR3 length: 13; J gene: TRBJ2-7; CDR3 protein: AISEPGQGTYEQY
V gene: TRBV6-4; CDR3 length: 12; J gene: TRBJ2-3; CDR3 protein: ASSEQTGTDTQY
V gene: TRBV28; CDR3 length: 12; J gene: TRBJ2-7; CDR3 protein: ASMRTGSSYEQY
V gene: TRBV7-2; CDR3 length: 13; J gene: TRBJ1-5; CDR3 protein: ASSTSAVPNQPQH
V gene: TRBV6-5; CDR3 length: 12; J gene: TRBJ1-4; CDR3 protein: ASSTYRGYEKLF
V gene: TRBV5-3; CDR3 length: 13; J gene: TRBJ2-3; CDR3 protein: ARSLGGPPTDTQY
V gene: TRBV7-6; CDR3 length: 14; J gene: TRBJ2-2; CDR3 protein: ASSATGTQNTGELF
V gene: TRBV6-1; CDR3 length: 11; J gene: TRBJ2-7; CDR3 protein: ASSGPVSYEQY
V gene: TRBV25-1; CDR3 length: 13; J gene: TRBJ1-1; CDR3 protein: ASIDPRGASTEAF
V gene: TRBV6-1; CDR3 length: 13; J gene: TRBJ2-5; CDR3 protein: ASSDGSSGGETQY
V gene: TRBV5-1; CDR3 length: 11; J gene: TRBJ1-1; CDR3 protein: ASSSRGETGAF
V gene: TRBV30; CDR3 length: 11; J gene: TRBJ1-2; CDR3 protein: AWTRDRAYGYT
V gene: TRBV19; CDR3 length: 12; J gene: TRBJ1-5; CDR3 protein: ASRTVNSNQPQH
V gene: TRBV7-2; CDR3 length: 12; J gene: TRBJ1-6; CDR3 protein: ASSSGTGGSPLH
V gene: TRBV18; CDR3 length: 13; J gene: TRBJ2-2; CDR3 protein: ASSLGPQNTGELF
V gene: TRBV2; CDR3 length: 14; J gene: TRBJ2-1; CDR3 protein: ASSRPERGRGNEQF
V gene: TRBV30; CDR3 length: 13; J gene: TRBJ1-5; CDR3 protein: AWSPLGQENQPQH
V gene: TRBV2; CDR3 length: 12; J gene: TRBJ2-3; CDR3 protein: ASRGTGWTDTQY
V gene: TRBV7-7; CDR3 length: 13; J gene: TRBJ2-1; CDR3 protein: ASSLGQGNYNEQF
V gene: TRBV9; CDR3 length: 10; J gene: TRBJ1-3; CDR3 protein: ASSEEGNTIY
V gene: TRBV7-3; CDR3 length: 11; J gene: TRBJ1-1; CDR3 protein: ASSLEGAEIAF
V gene: TRBV11-2; CDR3 length: 14; J gene: TRBJ2-3; CDR3 protein: ASSFLLAGVTDTQY
V gene: TRBV2; CDR3 length: 12; J gene: TRBJ2-1; CDR3 protein: ASKRGLAGNEQF
V gene: TRBV5-1; CDR3 length: 12; J gene: TRBJ2-2; CDR3 protein: ASSSSANTGELF
V gene: TRBV5-5; CDR3 length: 11; J gene: TRBJ1-1; CDR3 protein: ASSLRPNTEAF
V gene: TRBV7-9; CDR3 length: 15; J gene: TRBJ1-6; CDR3 protein: SSSLARGQTYNSPLH
V gene: TRBV4-1; CDR3 length: 11; J gene: TRBJ1-5; CDR3 protein: ASSQGQWQPQH
V gene: TRBV6-9; CDR3 length: 11; J gene: TRBJ2-5; CDR3 protein: ASSYRGQETQY
V gene: TRBV6-6; CDR3 length: 13; J gene: TRBJ2-7; CDR3 protein: ASRRDRGSSYEQY
V gene: TRBV30; CDR3 length: 12; J gene: TRBJ2-3; CDR3 protein: AWSVGTSTDTQY
V gene: TRBV11-3; CDR3 length: 13; J gene: TRBJ2-1; CDR3 protein: ASSFEGAAYNEQF
V gene: TRBV6-4; CDR3 length: 13; J gene: TRBJ2-1; CDR3 protein: ASSDNSGGANEQF
V gene: TRBV25-1; CDR3 length: 10; J gene: TRBJ2-7; CDR3 protein: ASSGGTREQY
V gene: TRBV28; CDR3 length: 11; J gene: TRBJ1-6; CDR3 protein: ASMEQGGSPLH
V gene: TRBV21-1; CDR3 length: 12; J gene: TRBJ1-1; CDR3 protein: ASSKSTGETEAF
V gene: TRBV5-1; CDR3 length: 11; J gene: TRBJ2-1; CDR3 protein: ASSRTVAGRMF